The 19 T cell receptor beta chains presented below share a single source sample, sequenced in a study of breast tumors, draining lymph nodes, adjacent tissues. TCRdb re-derived calls from the multiplex PCR reads in MiXCR, one entry per CDR3 protein. The sample includes approximately 280,000 distinct CDR3 sequences, 30% seen only once; the top ten take more than 1%. Samples came from axillary lymph nodes draining the breast cancer. Material: axillary lymph node tissue. The receptor set was obtained from a female donor with breast cancer. Some clones in this sample may be carry-over from other donors' samples.

This clonotype has ten or more counts. J is TRBJ2-1 and V is TRBV20-1; possibly TRBD2 for D (5 bases). Germline V gene lookup returns CDR1 DFQATT and CDR2 SNEGSKA (reference sequence). V gave up 1 base and J gave up 6 bases, with 7 bases separating them. The CDR3 extends over 12 amino acids. This CDR3 is CSARGGANEQFF. The CDR3 region has the DNA TGCAGTGCTAGAGGGGGAGCCAATGAGCAGTTCTTC.

The V call is TRBV10-1, the J call TRBJ2-7; a weak D match, TRBD2 (6 bases). CDR1 is WNHNN and CDR2 is SYGVQD in the germline V gene (reference sequence). CDR3 length: 15 residues. V was cut by 3 bases and J by 2 bases, with 14 bases left in between. For the CDR3, the DNA is TGCGCCAGCAGTGATGGTATTAGCGGTACCTACGAGCAGTACTTC. It translates to CASSDGISGTYEQYF.

As to this clonotype: Likely a read error: the CDR3 ends without its conserved phenylalanine or tryptophan. It is unclear where the CDR3 begins or ends on the DNA, so no DNA is shown, and the CDR3 is as TCRdb lists it. V is TRBV2 and J is TRBJ1-3; the D call in the table, TRBD1, was not verified against the DNA. The germline V gene encodes CDR1 SNHLY and CDR2 FYNNEI. From its first to its last residue, the CDR3 has 14 amino acids. The CDR3 is CASSPRGDGNTTYS.

About this clonotype itself: A much larger clonotype is one base distant, so this may be a read error. The CDR3 here is CASSPGLAVYYEQYF. The CDR3 DNA sequence: TGTGCCAGCAGCCCCGGACTAGCGGTCTACTACGAGCAGTACTTC. The chain is built from TRBV5-6 and TRBJ2-7; the match to TRBD2 covers 10 bases. Unmatched junction bases numbered 7, after V lost 4 bases and J lost 3 bases. CDR1 SGHDT and CDR2 YYEEEE come from the germline V gene. The CDR3 is made up of 15 amino acids.

This clonotype was counted only a few times. This chain uses TRBV30 with TRBJ2-7; D perhaps matches TRBD1 (6 bases). The V gene's germline CDR1 is GTSNPN and CDR2 SVGIG (reference sequence). V was clipped by 2 bases and J by 1 base, with 9 bases between them. The CDR3 contains 13 residues. The CDR3 DNA reads TGTGCCTGGAGTCTGGACAGATCCTACGAGCAGTACTTC. Translated, it gives CAWSLDRSYEQYF.

This clonotype was detected many times. The rearrangement joins TRBV12-3 or TRBV12-4 to TRBJ2-2; D might be TRBD2 (6 bases). Trimming cost V 4 bases and J 1 base, with 16 bases left between them. The CDR3 is 17 amino acids. The CDR3 nucleotides read TGTGCCAGCAGTTCAAGACGTGGCGGGATGAACACCGGGGAGCTGTTTTTT. It codes for CASSSRRGGMNTGELFF.

Turning to this clonotype: At one of its ends the junction is not consistent with the germline gene, which may arise from a read error. The chain is built from TRBV10-3 and TRBJ1-2, with 8 positions matching TRBD1. This CDR3 region has 14 residues. CDR1 and CDR2 (germline): ENHRY, SYGVKD. CDR3 in DNA: TGTGCCAGCAGTCGGACAGGGCGGGAATATGGCTACACCTTC. Its protein product is CASSRTGREYGYTF.

This clonotype was seen many times. The V call is TRBV29-1, the J call TRBJ2-2, with D perhaps TRBD1 or TRBD2 (6 bases each). Trimming cost V 6 bases and J 5 bases, with 16 bases left between them. Germline V gene lookup returns CDR1 SQVTM and CDR2 ANQGSEA. This CDR3 spans 14 amino acids. The CDR3 region is CSVNPGGGTGELFF. CDR3 DNA: TGCAGCGTGAACCCCGGGGGCGGGACCGGGGAGCTGTTTTTT.

There are many counts of this clonotype. The chain is built from TRBV29-1 and TRBJ2-7; D remains ambiguous. V lost 7 bases and J lost 2, with 12 bases in between. CDR1 is SQVTM, CDR2 ANQGSEA, per germline. The CDR3 spans 12 residues. In nucleotides, the CDR3 is TGCAGCGCCTCTATTAACCCCTACGAGCAGTACTTC. It specifies CSASINPYEQYF.

There are many counts of this clonotype. The chain employs TRBV11-2 and TRBJ2-7, with 12 bases fitting TRBD1. The germline V gene encodes CDR1 SGHAT and CDR2 FQNNGV. This CDR3 has 16 residues. J was trimmed by 6 bases and V by 6 bases; bases with no gene match: 12. CDR3 sequence (DNA): TGTGCCAGCAGTTTCAACGCCGGGACAGGGGGCGGCGAGCAGTACTTC. Residues: CASSFNAGTGGGEQYF.

The CDR3 DNA follows: TGCAGCTTTAGGGACGAGCAGTACTTC. As protein: CSFRDEQYF. The chain uses TRBV29-1 and TRBJ2-7; no definite D call. V was cut by 8 bases and J by 5 bases, with 7 bases left in between. CDR3 length equals 9 residues. Germline V gives CDR1 SQVTM, CDR2 ANQGSEA.

This clonotype has a count of ten or more. The J gene is TRBJ2-3, the V gene TRBV12-3 or TRBV12-4; D might be TRBD2 (6 bases). The ends were cut back, 4 bases at V and 3 bases at J, with 14 bases in the middle. The CDR3 runs 15 residues. DNA of the CDR3: TGTGCCAGCAGTTCTTTGTCGGAGGGAACAGATACGCAGTATTTT. Translation gives CASSSLSEGTDTQYF.

As for this clonotype: A much more abundant neighbour one base away suggests this may be a read error. The V and J genes are TRBV4-3 and TRBJ2-2; D is possibly TRBD1 (6 bases). Germline-derived CDR1 and CDR2 are LGHNA and YSLEER. The CDR3 runs 17 residues. CDR3 nucleotides: TGCGCCTGCAGCCAGACCCTTACAGGGATGGGCACCGGGGAGCTGTTTTTT. It translates to CACSQTLTGMGTGELFF.

This clonotype was seen at least ten times. The genes are TRBV14 and TRBJ1-4; D gene unclear. The CDR3 spans 15 residues. The V end was cut by 0 bases, the J end by 11 bases, with 16 bases between. Germline loops: CDR1 SGHDN, CDR2 FVKESK. The CDR3 nucleotides are TGTGCCAGCAGCCAAGATTCCCTTCGAGGTCGGAAACTGTTTTTT. This encodes CASSQDSLRGRKLFF.

The V gene is TRBV24-1, the J gene TRBJ2-3; D gene unclear. The germline CDR1 and CDR2 sequences are KGHDR and SFDVKD. V gave up 5 bases and J gave up 5 bases, with 19 bases separating them. The CDR3 consists of 16 residues. CDR3 protein: CATSARVVSIGDTQYF. In DNA, the CDR3 is TGTGCCACCAGTGCTAGAGTTGTGTCTATCGGAGATACGCAGTATTTT.

This clonotype was counted between two and nine times. A much more abundant neighbour one base away suggests this may be a read error. V gene TRBV7-9 combines with J gene TRBJ1-3; the D is unclear. The CDR3 sequence is 15 residues long. Germline assignment: CDR1 SEHNR and CDR2 FQNEAQ (reference sequence). The CDR3, as DNA: TGTGCCAGCGGCGGACTTCCCGTCTCTGGAAACACCATACATTTT. Translation gives CASGGLPVSGNTIHF.

V and J are TRBV14 and TRBJ2-1, with a possible D match to TRBD2 (6 bases). The CDR3 has 16 amino acids. Trimming cost V 8 bases and J 6 bases, with 23 bases left between them. The germline V gene encodes CDR1 SGHDN and CDR2 FVKESK. The CDR3, as DNA: TGTGCCAGCTCACCTCCCACTAGCCCGTCTTTCAATGAGCAGTTCTTC. Protein: CASSPPTSPSFNEQFF.

This clonotype has a handful of counts. The V and J genes are TRBV27 and TRBJ1-5; possibly TRBD1 for D (5 bases). Trimming removed 1 base from V and 8 bases from J, with 9 bases in between. Germline loops: CDR1 MNHEY, CDR2 SMNVEV (reference sequence). The CDR3 spans 13 residues. CDR3: CASSLLGGKPQHF. DNA of the CDR3: TGTGCCAGCAGTTTATTGGGGGGTAAGCCCCAGCATTTT.

A word on this clonotype: This may stem from a read error, because a much larger clone lies one nucleotide away. A read error is likely, as this CDR3 ends without the conserved phenylalanine or tryptophan. This rearrangement joins TRBV7-9 to TRBJ2-7; TRBD2 agrees at 14 bases. Germline V gives CDR1 SEHNR, CDR2 FQNEAQ (reference sequence). V dropped 5 bases and J dropped 1; count of bases not matched to a gene: 7. The CDR3 runs to 17 residues. In DNA, the CDR3 is TGTGCCAGCAGCCTCGGGACTAGCGGGAGAGTTTCCTACGAGCAGTACCTC. Its protein is CASSLGTSGRVSYEQYL.